The TCR beta chain described here comes from a study of shared clonotypes between healthy human individuals (TCRdb year 2020). Broadly, across the study: The cohort comprised two women and a few men aged 18 to 49 years. Blood TCR repertoires of about five healthy adults were deeply sequenced to estimate repertoire size and the extent of clonotype sharing between individuals. Libraries were prepared and TCR repertoires were sequenced by different laboratories using diverse techniques, in order to increase sequencing depth and limit assay-specific biases. Each donor's leukapheresis produced roughly between roughly 0.9 and 9 billion PBMCs. For each donor, three plates each were used for CD4 naive and CD4 memory, two plates were used for CD8 naive, and one plate was used for CD8 memory. Paper-wide results and their limitations: Because the study included a small number of donors, the genetic and exposure-history diversity represented was limited. Sampling was limited to blood, and TCR repertoires in tissue likely differ from TCR repertoires in blood. Based on pairwise subsampling, the degree of clonotype sharing among donors was expected to be affected by sequencing depth. Naive subsets generally had larger estimated clonotype richness than memory subsets. Rarefaction of sorted-subset datasets indicated incomplete sequencing despite the large sequencing depth. Compared with non-shared clonotypes, the clonotypes found in all four sorted-subset donors had higher generation probabilities. About 4.5% of naive CD4, 3.5% of naive CD8, about 2.5% of memory CD4, and about 0.4% of memory CD8 clonotypes were shared across several donors.

For the CD8 naive samples, CD45RO-negative cells were positively selected for CCR7, yielding a CD45RA+CCR7+ population from which TemRA cells were excluded. The donors were healthy, HIV-negative adults with no recently reported acute infections or vaccinations. Only Caucasian adults living in Nashville, Tennessee, USA were represented among the donors. After blood collection by leukapheresis, PBMCs were isolated using Ficoll-Histopaque density gradient centrifugation and then cryopreserved in the vapor phase of liquid nitrogen. Analytical flow cytometry was used to check the purity and quantity of each magnetically sorted T cell population. Genomic DNA was isolated from every sorted fraction and measured by UV absorbance on a Nanodrop 2000c. The cysteine opens and the phenylalanine closes a CDR3 of 11 amino acids. CDR3 DNA is the only sequence kept; it has 33 bases, read in frame from the first base. V lost 5 bases and J lost 6 bases; the stretch between them is 8 bases long. CDR1 DFQATT and CDR2 SNEGSKA are derived from the germline V gene (reference sequence).

Regarding this clone: It has no known antigen specificity. No much larger clonotype is one base removed from it; base qualities were not supplied. The same CDR3 also results from other DNA sequences found in this sample.

Using the deep immunoSEQ assay, multiplex PCR amplified TCR CDR3 regions from genomic DNA. For each cell subset, the extracted genomic DNA was distributed evenly across all wells of several immunoSEQ 96-well plates, and each plate served as one replicate. For sorted subsets, around 0.2 ug of genomic DNA, equivalent to 25,000 to 35,000 T cell genomes, went into each replicate PCR. The purified libraries were quantified using a Qubit 3.0 fluorometer, sized with a Bioanalyzer 2100, and then quantified again using the KAPA Library Quantification kit. Each immunoSEQ 96-well plate was sequenced on its own single-read 150-cycle Illumina NextSeq 550 flow cell. On the study's bioinformatics: Because the immunoSEQ output held only junctional sequences and lacked quality scores, the filtering could not match the filtering applied to full-length reads. To assign V/J genes and CDR3, sequences were annotated against IMGT germline references using PyIR, a Python wrapper for IgBLAST v1.9. Any read was removed if the V/J assignment was weak (E-value above 1e-6), the CDR3 was missing, or the read contained stop codons, out-of-frame junctions, or ambiguous translated residues. A V3J clonotype was defined by an identical inferred V gene, J gene, and CDR3 amino acid sequence. The percentage overlap between two repertoires was calculated by dividing the number of shared unique clonotypes by the size of the smaller repertoire. Three approaches were used to assess repertoire richness: RTK rarefaction, the Chao1 estimator, and Recon v2.1 estimates of unobserved clonotypes. Generation probabilities were computed with OLGA for all TCRbeta clonotypes obtained by the gDNA method from several donors. TCRdb took over this immuneACCESS table, retaining in-frame rearrangements with V and J assigned. Such tables are incomplete; in checked studies, under half of the missing clones stem from an unresolved V gene, and the remainder is unexplained. Clone size and V and J calls were adopted from that table, with D and trimming inferred from the DNA. This sample holds about 1.9 million clones; just over 90% were observed only once. More than 1.5% of the sample goes to the ten largest clones.

The clonotype comes from a man younger than 35 in good health. Some clones in this sample may be carry-over from other donors' samples. The chain is encoded by TRBV20-1 joined to TRBJ2-1, with the D gene not clear enough to name. Sequencing was performed on naive CD8+ T cells from PBMCs. In the paper's terms, the cell subset or site label means: CD45RA+CCR7+. DNA sequence: TGCAGTGCTCGTAAGGGCAATGAGCAGTTCTTC. Its translation reads: CSARKGNEQFF.